This TCR beta chain was retrieved from a study of blood T cell repertoires in COVID-19. The assay was immunoSEQ multiplex PCR, and TCRdb's table has in-frame clones only and misses some. This sample yields around 250,000 clones, of which about 91% are seen a single time; 1% to 1.5% belongs to the top ten. Participants reported their clinical history, and cohort assignment relied on those reports. Trimming removed 5 bases from V and 4 bases from J; junction bases left unmatched: 4. Germline V CDR1 and CDR2: LGHDT, YNNKEL (reference sequence). There are 14 residues in the CDR3. The chain joins TRBV3-1 (or the pseudogene TRBV3-2) to TRBJ2-1; 8 nucleotides match TRBD1. Sequencing was performed on PBMCs or T cells enriched from blood (not recorded which). This sequence originates from a woman aged 40-49 years with acute COVID-19. The CDR3 sequence: CASSSGTGYNEQFF. CDR3 nucleotides: TGTGCCAGCAGCTCCGGGACAGGTTACAATGAGCAGTTCTTC.